This T cell receptor (beta chain) was recorded in a study of blood T cell repertoires in COVID-19. At the level of the study: From the United States, Italy and Spain came samples of acute and convalescent COVID-19. From T cells, B-cell-depleted T cells, or PBMCs came the material, which was cDNA or gDNA.

Authors' processing steps: From reference gene primer amplification, estimates of nucleated cell counts were derived. Sequencing used immunoSEQ multiplex PCR; TCRdb keeps in-frame clones, though not all of them. For V, J and clone size, that table is used; D and trimming come from the DNA. The table shows about 100,000 clones, with almost 90% occurring only once. V shed 1 base and J shed 7 bases, with 13 bases lying between them. The length of the CDR3 is 14 residues. From germline, CDR1 is SGDLS and CDR2 YYNGEE. This TCR derives from a human donor in a cohort sampled during active COVID-19. The chain links TRBV9 to TRBJ2-3; D may be TRBD2 (5 bases). Source material: peripheral blood. The CDR3 here is CASSVRADDHTQYF. The CDR3 DNA sequence: TGTGCCAGCAGCGTAAGAGCGGACGACCATACGCAGTATTTT.